The rows below give T cell receptor beta chains drawn from one sample of a study of T cells in Graves' hyperthyroidism and ophthalmopathy. One entry per CDR3 protein, called by TCRdb with MiXCR from the multiplex PCR reads. This table holds about 350,000 distinct CDR3 sequences, 11% to 15% found once. Sequencing was carried out using blood. These receptors were collected from a woman in her thirties with Graves' hyperthyroidism. Both conserved end residues are part of each CDR3. Fields, in order: V gene, D gene, CDR3 protein. A D gene is named only where the DNA matches it firmly.

TRBV19 | NA | CASSQTGIAYNEQFF
TRBV2 | TRBD2 | CAKKWAGEEAEETQYF
TRBV28 | NA | CASSGGSPLHF
TRBV5-1 | NA | CASSLESGFNQPQHF
TRBV28 | TRBD1 | CAIREGGTGYNEQFF
TRBV20-1 | NA | CSAPGQTSGSPLHF
TRBV25-1 | NA | CASSEWTVVGFSPLHF
TRBV29-1 | NA | CSAGAVNQPQHF
TRBV29-1 | NA | CSVEGGLGLPYNEQFF
TRBV5-1 | NA | CASSLDGEVGNQPQHF
TRBV6-5 | NA | CASSYYTGLANEKLFF
TRBV19 | TRBD1 | CASSSDRGTRSTGELFF
TRBV7-9 | TRBD1 | CASSGQGGRDTQYF
TRBV2 | NA | CASSTGLGKTQYF
TRBV6-5 | NA | CASSYLRLGQYF
TRBV30 | TRBD2 | CAWSDIRGLATAYEQYF
TRBV2 | TRBD2 | CASGPGLAVDTQYF
TRBV20-1 | NA | CSANRAGRATNEKLFF
TRBV20-1 | NA | CSVGRKALARYSSYNEQFF
TRBV14 | NA | CASSQYDGGTNEKLFF
TRBV19 | NA | CASTGTPRTDTQYF
TRBV5-1 | TRBD1 | CASRTPDTGEPDTQYF
TRBV20-1 | NA | CSASRRVGSLPQHF
TRBV29-1 | NA | CSVGVRYEQYF
TRBV6-1 | NA | CASSPRGGGSYGYTF
TRBV28 | NA | CASSRKGWYGETQYF
TRBV7-2 | TRBD2 | CASSLPLAGVFENTGELFF
TRBV20-1 | TRBD1 | CSANLDRDGKLDF
TRBV11-2 | TRBD2 | CASSPPLREGHLYEQYF
TRBV12-3/TRBV12-4 | NA | CASSLSPSSYNEQFF
TRBV6-1 | NA | CASTAGQLVQYF
TRBV2 | NA | CASSEAGSTTGELFF
TRBV24-1 | TRBD1 | CATSSSGGTEAFF
TRBV7-6 | NA | CASSQGSPMNTEAFF
TRBV7-9 | TRBD2 | CASSQAGRDYNEQFF
TRBV18 | NA | CASSPLYTDTQYF
TRBV20-1 | NA | CSATPLEGTYEQYF
TRBV20-1 | NA | CSAGQDNMNTEAFF
TRBV7-3 | TRBD2 | CASSLGGSGSEQYF
TRBV7-2 | NA | CASSPLATNTGELFF
TRBV12-3/TRBV12-4 | TRBD2 | CASSLARGRETQYF
TRBV20-1 | NA | CSGGGRALGEQYF
TRBV20-1 | NA | CSATGRWGNEQFF
TRBV6-2/TRBV6-3 | NA | CASIPLPSGRWGDEQFF
TRBV30 | NA | CAWSDLGGGELFF
TRBV2 | NA | CASTPESVNTGELFF
TRBV2 | NA | CASILGPNNEQFF
TRBV7-2 | NA | CASSLGGPSEQFF
TRBV20-1 | NA | CSARIEENTEAFF
TRBV7-9 | TRBD2 | CASSLAGGREQFF
TRBV12-3/TRBV12-4 | NA | CASSFHNIQYF
TRBV30 | TRBD1 | CAWSAGTGASPLHF
TRBV6-1 | TRBD1 | CASRGQGKTEAFF